This TCR beta chain derives from a study of T cells expressing NK-cell markers. Findings and limits, study-wide: One observes that, in several donors, these clonotypes were also the leading ones within the CD3+CD56-NKG2C+ fraction.

Germline CDR1 and CDR2: MNHNS and SASEGT. The CDR3 contains 17 residues. The authors made TCR beta cDNA libraries by 5'RACE template switching. This switching added a universal primer site and UMIs. Reanalyzing the 5' RACE reads, TCRdb keeps one entry per CDR3 protein, without DNA. This specimen shows 550,000 to 600,000 distinct CDR3 sequences; the ten leading clones hold around 3.3%. Note on this clonotype: Its antigen is unknown.

J is TRBJ2-6 and V is TRBV6-1; checking the TCRdb D call of TRBD1 is not possible without DNA. The TCR was taken from a man aged 18 to 29 in good health. Sequencing input: blood T cells: a sorted CD56 or NKG2C T cell subset, CD4+ or CD8+ T cells, or bulk PBMC T cells (not recorded which). CDR3 amino acids: CASSLNPRALGANVLTF.